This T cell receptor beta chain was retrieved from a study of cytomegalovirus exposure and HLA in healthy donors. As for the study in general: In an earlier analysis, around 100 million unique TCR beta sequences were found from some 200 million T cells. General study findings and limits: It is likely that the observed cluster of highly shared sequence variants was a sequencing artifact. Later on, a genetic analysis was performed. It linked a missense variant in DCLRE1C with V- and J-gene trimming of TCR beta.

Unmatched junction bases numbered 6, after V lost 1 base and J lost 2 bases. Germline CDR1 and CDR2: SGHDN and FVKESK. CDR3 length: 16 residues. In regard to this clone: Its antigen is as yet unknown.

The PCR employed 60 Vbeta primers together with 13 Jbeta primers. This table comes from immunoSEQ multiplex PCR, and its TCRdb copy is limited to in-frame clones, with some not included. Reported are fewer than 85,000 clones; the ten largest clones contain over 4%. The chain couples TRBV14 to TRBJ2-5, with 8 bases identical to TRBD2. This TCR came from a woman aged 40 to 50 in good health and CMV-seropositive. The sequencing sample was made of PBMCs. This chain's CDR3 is CASSQVAGLTQETQYF. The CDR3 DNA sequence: TGTGCCAGCAGCCAAGTAGCGGGGTTAACGCAAGAGACCCAGTACTTC.